This entry lists 4 T cell receptor beta chains sequenced from one sample in a study of T cell repertoires and leukemia-associated antigens. These receptors have no known antigen. TCRdb called the 5' RACE reads again in MiXCR, with one record for every CDR3 protein. The sample yields roughly 10,000 distinct CDR3 sequences, 40% to 45% seen once. Material for sequencing was CD3+ T cells sorted from blood and cultured. The receptor source for this set is a female donor in good health.

The CDR3 DNA follows: TGTGCCAGCAGCTCTCTCTCCGGGGCCAACGTCCTGACTTTC. Amino acid sequence: CASSSLSGANVLTF. This chain connects TRBV7-9 to TRBJ2-6; no definite D call. Looked up from germline, CDR1 is SEHNR and CDR2 is FQNEAQ (reference sequence). The CDR3 is made up of 14 amino acids. V was trimmed by 4 bases and J by 4 bases, leaving 8 bases between them.

Concerning this clonotype: This likely comes from a read error, as the CDR3 has no conserved phenylalanine or tryptophan at its end. The limits of the CDR3 on the DNA are not certain, so only TCRdb's listed CDR3 is given. The CDR3 sequence is CASSKVPSAPPYEQYL. The chain has TRBV21-1 and TRBJ2-7; the D call in the table, TRBD1, was not verified against the DNA. TRBV21-1 has pseudogene status. The CDR3 spans 16 residues, counting both ends.

In this sample, this clonotype turned up many times. The chain employs TRBV5-1 and TRBJ1-4; D not resolved. The V gene lost 0 bases and the J gene lost 2 bases, with 5 bases spanning the gap. Germline V gene data show CDR1 as SGHRS and CDR2 as YFSETQ. CDR3 length: 14 amino acids. The CDR3 sequence is CASSLGGTNEKLFF. The DNA of the CDR3 is TGCGCCAGCAGCTTGGGCGGCACTAATGAAAAACTGTTTTTT.

This clonotype has only a few counts. This rearrangement joins TRBV3-1 to TRBJ2-7; TRBD1 matches 10 bases. This CDR3 is 16 amino acids long. The trim removed 0 bases at V and 0 bases at J, leaving 2 bases unmatched. Germline CDR1 and CDR2: LGHDT and YNNKEL (reference sequence). The CDR3 loop reads CASSQDRTGGSYEQYF. The CDR3 DNA is TGTGCCAGCAGCCAAGATAGGACAGGGGGCTCCTACGAGCAGTACTTC.